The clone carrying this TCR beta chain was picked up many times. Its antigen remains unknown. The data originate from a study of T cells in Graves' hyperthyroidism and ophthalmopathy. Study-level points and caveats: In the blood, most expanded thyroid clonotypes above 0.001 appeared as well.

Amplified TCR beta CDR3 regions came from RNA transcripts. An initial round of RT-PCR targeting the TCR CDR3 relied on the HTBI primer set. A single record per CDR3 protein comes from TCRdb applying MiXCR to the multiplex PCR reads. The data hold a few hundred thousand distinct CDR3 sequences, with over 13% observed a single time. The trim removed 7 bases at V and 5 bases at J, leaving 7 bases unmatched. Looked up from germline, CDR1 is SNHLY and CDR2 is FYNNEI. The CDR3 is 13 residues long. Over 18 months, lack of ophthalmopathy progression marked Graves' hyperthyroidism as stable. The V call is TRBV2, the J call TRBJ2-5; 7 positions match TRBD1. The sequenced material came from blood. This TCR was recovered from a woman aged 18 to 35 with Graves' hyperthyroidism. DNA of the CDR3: TGTGCCAGCAAGGGGGCTGGTTGGGAGACCCAGTACTTC. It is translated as CASKGAGWETQYF.